Shown below are 21 T cell receptor beta chains from a single sample sequenced in a study of T cells in Graves' hyperthyroidism and ophthalmopathy. Amplification of TCR beta CDR3 regions was performed using RNA transcripts as template. During a first-round RT-PCR of the TCR CDR3, the HTBI primer set was used. TCRdb fed the multiplex PCR reads into MiXCR, producing one record per CDR3 protein. This sample has around 500,000 distinct CDR3 sequences, with 14% found just once. Sequencing input: blood. These receptor sequences come from a woman in her late teens or twenties with Graves' hyperthyroidism.

The V and J genes are TRBV5-4 and TRBJ2-2, with 12 bases that match TRBD2. This CDR3 spans 18 amino acids. The junction had 7 bases not matched to a gene; V was cut back by 2 bases and J by 2 bases. Germline V gives CDR1 SGHNT, CDR2 YYREEE (reference sequence). The CDR3 here is CASSLLTSGRINTGELFF. The CDR3 bases are TGTGCCAGCAGCTTACTAACTAGCGGGAGGATTAACACCGGGGAGCTGTTTTTT.

This clonotype has ten or more counts. The CDR3 spells CASSLDNMNTEAFF. CDR3 bases: TGTGCCAGCAGCTTAGACAATATGAACACTGAAGCTTTCTTT. The chain employs TRBV11-2 and TRBJ1-1; D remains unclear. Trimming removed 0 bases at V and 0 bases at J, with 5 bases between. The CDR3 length is 14 residues. Per germline, CDR1 SGHAT and CDR2 FQNNGV.

At least ten counts were recorded for this clonotype. This chain links TRBV5-6 with TRBJ2-1, with TRBD2 matching 7 bases. CDR3 length: 14 residues. The ends lost 2 bases at V and 6 bases at J; junction bases unmatched: 5. Germline V gene lookup returns CDR1 SGHDT and CDR2 YYEEEE. CDR3 sequence reads: CASSLLARFNEQFF. The CDR3 DNA sequence: TGTGCCAGCAGCTTACTAGCGAGATTCAATGAGCAGTTCTTC. The full variable domain, rest sourced from reference TRBV5-6 and TRBJ2-1, is DAGVTQSPTHLIKTRGQQVTLRCSPKSGHDTVSWYQQALGQGPQFIFQYYEEEERQRGNFPDRFSGHQFPNYSSELNVNALLLGDSALYLCASSLLARFNEQFFGPGTRLTVL.

This clonotype has ten or more counts. V and J are TRBV30 and TRBJ2-7, with unresolved D. The CDR3 loop spans 12 amino acids. The germline V gene encodes CDR1 GTSNPN and CDR2 SVGIG (reference sequence). V lost 7 bases to trimming and J lost 4 bases, with 14 bases between them. DNA of the CDR3: TGTGCCTCAACCGGGCTACCATACGAGCAGTACGTC. This translates into CASTGLPYEQYV.

This clonotype has ten or more counts. The V and J genes are TRBV29-1 and TRBJ1-2; TRBD1 might be the D (6 bases). Germline V gene lookup returns CDR1 SQVTM and CDR2 ANQGSEA. Trimming took 2 bases from V and 3 from J, leaving 13 bases between them. The CDR3 has 14 amino acids. For the CDR3, the DNA is TGCAGCGTTGAATTACACACAGGGTACTATGGCTACACCTTC. Its protein is CSVELHTGYYGYTF. The full variable domain, in which reference TRBV29-1 and TRBJ1-2 provide the parts outside the CDR3, is SAVISQKPSRDICQRGTSLTIQCQVDSQVTMMFWYRQQPGQSLTLIATANQGSEATYESGFVIDKFPISRPNLTFSTLTVSNMSPEDSSIYLCSVELHTGYYGYTFGSGTRLTVV.

The chain has TRBV7-3 and TRBJ1-3; weak D call: TRBD1 (5 bases). Trimming shortened V by 2 bases and J by 9 bases, and 17 bases separated the two germline ends. The germline V gene encodes CDR1 SGHTA and CDR2 FQGTGA. There are 15 residues in the CDR3. CDR3 coding DNA: TGTGCCAGCAGCTTAGGGCCTCAGGCTCAGGGCACCATATATTTT. Translating it yields CASSLGPQAQGTIYF. The complete variable domain, with remaining parts taken from reference TRBV7-3 and TRBJ1-3, reads GAGVSQTPSNKVTEKGKYVELRCDPISGHTALYWYRQSLGQGPEFLIYFQGTGAADDSGLPNDRFFAVRPEGSVSTLKIQRTERGDSAVYLCASSLGPQAQGTIYFGEGSWLTVV.

The V and J genes are TRBV20-1 and TRBJ1-1; D might be TRBD1 (5 bases). The CDR3 length is 12 residues. V dropped 3 bases and J dropped 6 bases, with 11 bases sitting between them. Germline CDR1 DFQATT, CDR2 SNEGSKA (reference sequence). CDR3 amino acids: CSARGLVPEAFF. DNA for the CDR3: TGCAGTGCTAGGGGACTTGTCCCTGAAGCTTTCTTT.

This clonotype was detected ten times or more. J is TRBJ2-3 and V is TRBV7-8, with 8 bases lining up with TRBD1. CDR1 SGHVS and CDR2 FQNEAQ come from the germline V gene. The CDR3 covers 14 residues. Trimming at V came to 5 bases and at J to 6 bases, leaving 7 bases not matched to a gene. DNA of the CDR3: TGTGCCAGCAGCCAAGCAGGGGGCGTCGATACGCAGTATTTT. Translating it yields CASSQAGGVDTQYF.

This clonotype was seen ten or more times. The chain links TRBV20-1 to TRBJ1-1; TRBD1 is a possible D gene (5 bases). With 3 bases removed from V and 1 base from J, the gap between germline ends came to 12 bases. The CDR3 consists of 14 residues. Germline CDR1 and CDR2: DFQATT and SNEGSKA (reference sequence). Written as DNA, the CDR3 is TGCAGTGCTAGTCGCGGGGGAGGGAACACTGAAGCTTTCTTT. Translated: CSASRGGGNTEAFF.

This clonotype has ten or more counts. V usage is TRBV6-5 and J usage is TRBJ2-7, with TRBD2 identical over 10 bases. The CDR3 spans 18 residues. Unmatched junction bases numbered 9, after V lost 0 bases and J lost 1 base. Germline V gene data show CDR1 as MNHEY and CDR2 as SVGAGI. The CDR3 DNA reads as TGTGCCAGCAGTTACTCGACCCCATCTAGCGGGAGATCCTACGAGCAGTACTTC. It yields the protein CASSYSTPSSGRSYEQYF.

This clonotype has only a few counts. The chain employs TRBV9 and TRBJ2-1; D might be TRBD1 (6 bases). Germline assignment: CDR1 SGDLS and CDR2 YYNGEE. The V end was cut by 4 bases, the J end by 0 bases, with 17 bases between. There are 17 residues in the CDR3. The CDR3 loop reads CASSHRKGESSYNEQFF. The CDR3 nucleotides read TGTGCCAGCAGCCACAGGAAGGGGGAGAGCTCCTACAATGAGCAGTTCTTC.

As regards this clonotype: The junction departs from the called germline gene at one end, perhaps through a read error. The CDR3 DNA follows: TGTGCCAGCAGCCAACGACCTCCACCGAACACTGAACCTTTCTTT. Translated: CASSQRPPPNTEPFF. V usage is TRBV3-1 and J usage is TRBJ1-1; D gene ambiguous. The V gene's germline CDR1 is LGHDT and CDR2 YNNKEL (reference sequence). The CDR3 runs to 15 residues.

The CDR3 region is CSARESSYNEQFF. In DNA form, the CDR3 reads TGCAGTGCTCGGGAGAGCTCCTACAATGAGCAGTTCTTC. This chain joins TRBV20-1 and TRBJ2-1, with a weak D call TRBD2 (6 bases). CDR3 size: 13 residues. V dropped 5 bases and J dropped 0 bases, with 8 bases sitting between them. Germline assignment: CDR1 DFQATT and CDR2 SNEGSKA (reference sequence).

The chain combines TRBV3-1 with TRBJ2-2, with D perhaps matching TRBD2 (6 bases). Trimming removed 1 base at V and 2 bases at J, with 11 bases between. CDR3 length: 16 residues. Germline CDR1 reads LGHDT; CDR2 reads YNNKEL (reference sequence). The CDR3 loop is CASSQAFSGNTGELFF. The CDR3 region has the DNA TGTGCCAGCAGCCAAGCCTTTAGCGGAAACACCGGGGAGCTGTTTTTT. The full variable domain, its missing parts supplied by reference TRBV3-1 and TRBJ2-2, is DTAVSQTPKYLVTQMGNDKSIKCEQNLGHDTMYWYKQDSKKFLKIMFSYNNKELIINETVPNRFSPKSPDKAHLNLHINSLELGDSAVYFCASSQAFSGNTGELFFGEGSRLTVL.

This clonotype was recorded many times. V and J are TRBV27 and TRBJ1-1; D remains unclear. The CDR3 extends over 14 amino acids. Germline CDR1 is MNHEY and CDR2 is SMNVEV (reference sequence). Trimming cost V 6 bases and J 1 base, with 12 bases left between them. CDR3 DNA: TGTGCCAGCAGCCTTCGGGAAAAGAACACTGAAGCTTTCTTT. Amino acid sequence: CASSLREKNTEAFF.

The chain recombines TRBV19 with TRBJ2-1, with D possibly being TRBD1 or TRBD2 (6 bases each). The CDR3 has 14 amino acids. Trimming left V 7 bases short and J 8 bases short, with 18 bases between. Germline V CDR1 and CDR2: LNHDA, SQIVND (reference sequence). The CDR3 here is CASIARGGYDEQFF. For the CDR3, the DNA is TGTGCCAGTATCGCCAGAGGGGGGTACGATGAGCAGTTCTTC.

At least ten counts were recorded for this clonotype. V usage is TRBV29-1 and J usage is TRBJ2-5; 10 nucleotides match TRBD1. Per the germline V gene, CDR1 is SQVTM and CDR2 is ANQGSEA. This CDR3 is built from 15 residues. The V and J ends lost 4 bases and 2 bases, in that order; junction bases with no gene match: 7. Here the CDR3 reads CSVGPGQGPQETQYF. CDR3 DNA: TGCAGCGTTGGACCGGGACAGGGGCCGCAAGAGACCCAGTACTTC.

The table lists this clonotype with many counts. V and J are TRBV12-3 or TRBV12-4 and TRBJ1-4; TRBD1 matches 10 bases. V lost 4 bases and J lost 7; bases outside the gene matches: 9. The CDR3 runs to 16 residues. The CDR3 spells CASSSTGGSGVEKLFF. CDR3 nucleotides: TGTGCCAGCAGTTCGACAGGGGGCTCAGGGGTTGAAAAACTGTTTTTT.

A remark on this clonotype: This CDR3 is missing its conserved last phenylalanine or tryptophan, likely due to a read error. V and J are TRBV2 and TRBJ2-5; D is unresolved. With 5 bases removed from V and 4 bases from J, the gap between germline ends came to 5 bases. Looked up from germline, CDR1 is SNHLY and CDR2 is FYNNEI. This CDR3 is 11 amino acids long. This chain's CDR3 is CASSSGETQYL. The CDR3 DNA reads TGTGCCAGCAGTTCGGGAGAGACCCAGTACCTC.

This clonotype has ten or more counts. This CDR3 is CASSPQANSYNEQFF. The CDR3 nucleotides are TGTGCCAGCAGTCCCCAGGCCAACTCCTACAATGAGCAGTTCTTC. The chain is built from TRBV12-3 or TRBV12-4 and TRBJ2-1, with D hard to call. Deletions cut 5 bases from V and 0 bases from J, with 11 bases between. The CDR3 consists of 15 residues.

The CDR3 DNA is TGTGCCAGCAGCGTACTCCGGACTAGCGGGAGCGCAGATACGCAGTATTTT. Translating gives CASSVLRTSGSADTQYF. The rearrangement links TRBV9 to TRBJ2-3; TRBD2 matches at 13 bases. The CDR3 totals 17 residues. After removal of 1 base from V and 4 bases from J, the junction contained 6 bases not matched to a gene. Germline assignment: CDR1 SGDLS and CDR2 YYNGEE.